This T cell receptor (beta chain) was retrieved from a study of PD-1 blockade in mismatch repair-deficient tumors. Germline CDR1 and CDR2: SGHNT and YENEEA. The CDR3 extends over 16 amino acids. V gave up 4 bases and J gave up 3 bases; unmatched junction bases: 10. Assay: immunoSEQ multiplex PCR; the TCRdb copy retains only in-frame clones and omits some. The sample records fewer than 45,000 clones, around 83% being singletons. The sequences come from peripheral blood, collected less than 95 weeks after starting pembrolizumab. The rearrangement joins TRBV11-3 to TRBJ2-3; 7 positions agree with TRBD2. The sequence came from an adult with mismatch repair-deficient cancer. The CDR3 reads CASSSSGGIGTDTQYF. The CDR3 nucleotides read TGTGCCAGCAGCTCCTCGGGGGGAATTGGGACAGATACGCAGTATTTT. Based on the CDR3 plus reference TRBV11-3 and TRBJ2-3, the full variable domain is EAGVVQSPRYKIIEKKQPVAFWCNPISGHNTLYWYLQNLGQGPELLIRYENEEAVDDSQLPKDRFSAERLKGVDSTLKIQPAELGDSAVYLCASSSSGGIGTDTQYFGPGTRLTVL.